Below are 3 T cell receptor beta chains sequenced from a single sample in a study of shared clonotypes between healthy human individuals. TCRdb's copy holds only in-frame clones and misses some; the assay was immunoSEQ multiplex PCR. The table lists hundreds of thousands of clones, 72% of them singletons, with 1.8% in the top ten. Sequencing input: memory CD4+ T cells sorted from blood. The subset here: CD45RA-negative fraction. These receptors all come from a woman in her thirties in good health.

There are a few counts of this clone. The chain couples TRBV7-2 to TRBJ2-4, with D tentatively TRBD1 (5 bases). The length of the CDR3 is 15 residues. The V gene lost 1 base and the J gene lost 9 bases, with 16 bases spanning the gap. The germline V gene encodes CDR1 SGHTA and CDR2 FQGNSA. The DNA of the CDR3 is TGTGCCAGCAGCTTAGGGGGCCCACAGGAAAGCATTCAGTACTTC. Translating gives CASSLGGPQESIQYF. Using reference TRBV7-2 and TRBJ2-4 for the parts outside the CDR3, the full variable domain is GAGVSQSPSNKVTEKGKDVELRCDPISGHTALYWYRQSLGQGLEFLIYFQGNSAPDKSGLPSDRFSAERTGGSVSTLTIQRTQQEDSAVYLCASSLGGPQESIQYFGAGTRLSVL.

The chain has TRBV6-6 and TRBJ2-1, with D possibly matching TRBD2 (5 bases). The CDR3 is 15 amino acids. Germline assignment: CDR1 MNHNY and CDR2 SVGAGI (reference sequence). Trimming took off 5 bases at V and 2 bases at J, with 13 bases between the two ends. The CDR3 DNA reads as TGTGCCAGCAGTCCCAGGTCCGGGGCCTACAATGAGCAGTTCTTC. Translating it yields CASSPRSGAYNEQFF.

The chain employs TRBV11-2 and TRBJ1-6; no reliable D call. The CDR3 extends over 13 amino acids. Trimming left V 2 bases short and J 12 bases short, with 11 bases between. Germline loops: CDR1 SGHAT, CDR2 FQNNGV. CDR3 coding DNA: TGTGCCAGCAGCTTATCGGACCTCAAACCCCTCCACTTT. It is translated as CASSLSDLKPLHF.